The 10 T cell receptor beta chains given below trace back to one sample, sequenced in a study of OX40 agonist ivuxolimab in advanced cancers. Measured with immunoSEQ multiplex PCR; TCRdb has only the in-frame clones, and not every one. Among more than 45,000 clones listed, 80% to 90% were seen once. This material consisted of CD4+ or CD8+ T cells sorted from blood, taken in a trial of the OX40 agonist ivuxolimab. The receptors stem from an adult with an advanced solid tumor such as melanoma, head and neck, liver or kidney cancer.

For the CDR3, the DNA is TGTGCCAGCCGGCGAGGGGGGGGCCCCGGGGAGCTGTTTTTT. It translates to CASRRGGGPGELFF. The chain recombines TRBV2 with TRBJ2-2; possibly TRBD2 for D (7 bases). V was shortened by 8 bases and J by 6 bases, with 16 bases between the two germline ends. This CDR3 contains 14 residues. In germline, CDR1 is SNHLY, CDR2 FYNNEI.

V gene TRBV19 combines with J gene TRBJ2-3; tentatively, D is TRBD2 (7 bases). Germline V gene data show CDR1 as LNHDA and CDR2 as SQIVND (reference sequence). Trimming removed 0 bases at V and 8 bases at J, with 15 bases between. The CDR3 consists of 15 residues. DNA for the CDR3: TGTGCCAGTAGTATAGAGGGGGCTAGCGGCGGTACGCAGTATTTT. It specifies CASSIEGASGGTQYF. Together with reference TRBV19 and TRBJ2-3, the CDR3 gives the full variable domain: DGGITQSPKYLFRKEGQNVTLSCEQNLNHDAMYWYRQDPGQGLRLIYYSQIVNDFQKGDIAEGYSVSREKKESFPLTVTSAQKNPTAFYLCASSIEGASGGTQYFGPGTRLTVL.

The chain joins TRBV5-4 to TRBJ1-2, with 9 bases aligning to TRBD1. This CDR3 spans 15 amino acids. Germline-derived CDR1 and CDR2 are SGHNT and YYREEE (reference sequence). J lost 2 bases, V lost 4 bases, and 6 bases had no gene match. The CDR3 reads CASSLVGTGNYGYTF. The CDR3 coding sequence is TGTGCCAGCAGCCTCGTTGGGACAGGGAACTATGGCTACACCTTC.

CDR3 amino acids: CASSEGATGRGTQYF. The CDR3, as DNA: TGTGCCAGCAGTGAAGGAGCGACTGGCAGGGGTACGCAGTATTTT. The gene calls are TRBV2 and TRBJ2-3, with D perhaps TRBD1 (6 bases). This CDR3 contains 15 residues. The germline gives CDR1 SNHLY, CDR2 FYNNEI. Trimming removed 1 base at V and 8 bases at J, with 16 bases between.

The chain has TRBV2 and TRBJ1-2; possible D gene TRBD1, 6 bases. Per germline, CDR1 SNHLY and CDR2 FYNNEI. The V end lost 6 bases, the J end lost 2 bases, and 10 bases lay between the germline ends. This CDR3 is built from 13 residues. CDR3 in DNA: TGTGCCAGCAGGCCTGACAGGAACTATGGCTACACCTTC. Its translation is CASRPDRNYGYTF. The variable domain in full, completed from reference TRBV2 and TRBJ1-2, reads EPEVTQTPSHQVTQMGQEVILRCVPISNHLYFYWYRQILGQKVEFLVSFYNNEISEKSEIFDDQFSVERPDGSNFTLKIRSTKLEDSAMYFCASRPDRNYGYTFGSGTRLTVV.

The chain recombines TRBV10-3 with TRBJ2-7; TRBD1 matches 10 bases. The CDR3 consists of 13 residues. V shed 10 bases, J shed 3 bases, and the junction held 6 bases outside the gene matches. The germline V gene has CDR1 ENHRY and CDR2 SYGVKD. As DNA, the CDR3 is TGTGCCACCGGGACAGGGGCGAGCTACGAGCAGTACTTC. It codes for CATGTGASYEQYF.

V gene TRBV6-5 combines with J gene TRBJ1-2; tentative D call: TRBD1 (5 bases). V lost 1 base to trimming and J lost 0 bases, with 9 bases between them. CDR1 is MNHEY and CDR2 is SVGAGI in the germline V gene. The CDR3 is 15 amino acids. The CDR3 sequence is CASSYLGPPNYGYTF. As DNA, the CDR3 is TGTGCCAGCAGTTACTTGGGGCCCCCTAACTATGGCTACACCTTC.

A note on this clone: Other DNA sequences within the sample encode an identical CDR3. This chain uses TRBV9 with TRBJ1-2, with unresolved D. V was shortened by 0 bases and J by 5 bases, with 5 bases between the two germline ends. The CDR3 consists of 12 residues. Per the germline V gene, CDR1 is SGDLS and CDR2 is YYNGEE. The CDR3 protein is CASSVGGYGYTF. The CDR3, as DNA: TGTGCCAGCAGCGTAGGAGGGTATGGCTACACCTTC.

V usage is TRBV30 and J usage is TRBJ2-7, with 8 bases matching TRBD2. Losses at the gene ends were 1 base for V and 9 bases for J; bases not matched to a gene: 5. Looked up from germline, CDR1 is GTSNPN and CDR2 is SVGIG (reference sequence). There are 12 residues in the CDR3. The CDR3 sequence: CAWSDGRAGQYF. The CDR3 DNA reads TGTGCCTGGAGTGACGGGAGGGCCGGGCAGTACTTC.

The chain couples TRBV12-5 to TRBJ2-6, with a weak D call TRBD1 (5 bases). V lost 5 bases, J lost 5 bases, and 22 bases lay in between. The germline V gene encodes CDR1 LGHNT and CDR2 FRNRAP. The CDR3 runs to 18 residues. In DNA, the CDR3 is TGTGCTAGTGGTACCCGCACTGCAGGACAAAGTCGGGCCAACGTCCTGACTTTC. It translates to CASGTRTAGQSRANVLTF.